The next 20 T cell receptor beta chains were all read from a single sample in a study of T cells in Graves' hyperthyroidism and ophthalmopathy. Researchers took RNA transcripts and amplified the TCR beta CDR3 regions from them. Using the HTBI primer set, a first-round RT-PCR was run on the TCR CDR3. TCRdb re-called the multiplex PCR reads through MiXCR, storing one row per CDR3 protein. The table includes some 490,000 distinct CDR3 sequences, roughly 15% detected once. The specimen was blood. All receptors come from a woman in her 30s with Graves' ophthalmopathy.

This clonotype was counted many times. The J gene is TRBJ2-7, the V gene TRBV20-1; perhaps TRBD1 as D (6 bases). The CDR3 spans 14 residues. CDR1 and CDR2 (germline): DFQATT, SNEGSKA (reference sequence). Trimming stripped 6 bases from V and 7 bases from J, with 22 bases between. The CDR3 region is CSAALTGSLGEQYF. The CDR3 nucleotides are TGCAGTGCCGCCCTAACAGGGTCCCTTGGGGAGCAGTACTTC.

This clonotype was counted many times. This chain links TRBV28 with TRBJ2-1, with TRBD1 identical over 9 bases. After removal of 5 bases from V and 7 bases from J, the junction contained 12 bases not matched to a gene. Germline V lookup: CDR1 MDHEN, CDR2 SYDVKM. The length of the CDR3 is 16 residues. The CDR3 loop reads CASSPSRFGTGNEQFF. The CDR3 DNA sequence: TGTGCCAGCAGTCCCTCTAGGTTCGGGACAGGGAATGAGCAGTTCTTC.

This chain joins TRBV19 and TRBJ2-2, with TRBD2 matching over 7 bases. J gave up 8 bases and V 4 bases, and 10 bases lay outside the gene matches. CDR1 is LNHDA, CDR2 SQIVND, per germline (reference sequence). The CDR3 has 15 residues. The CDR3: CASSRAGVLFGELFF. Written as DNA, the CDR3 is TGTGCCAGTAGTAGGGCGGGAGTTCTCTTTGGGGAGCTGTTTTTT.

The chain employs TRBV19 and TRBJ1-1; no firm D call. This CDR3 has 14 amino acids. Deletions cut 1 base from V and 1 base from J, with 7 bases between. Per germline, CDR1 LNHDA and CDR2 SQIVND (reference sequence). In DNA form, the CDR3 reads TGTGCCAGTAGTATAGCAGCGGCGAACACTGAAGCTTTCTTT. Encoded protein: CASSIAAANTEAFF. The variable domain in full, completed from reference TRBV19 and TRBJ1-1, reads DGGITQSPKYLFRKEGQNVTLSCEQNLNHDAMYWYRQDPGQGLRLIYYSQIVNDFQKGDIAEGYSVSREKKESFPLTVTSAQKNPTAFYLCASSIAAANTEAFFGQGTRLTVV.

This clonotype was recorded at least ten times. V gene TRBV10-3 combines with J gene TRBJ2-5, with TRBD1 matching over 9 bases. The germline gives CDR1 ENHRY, CDR2 SYGVKD. V lost 4 bases, J lost 4 bases, and 10 bases stayed unmatched. The CDR3 consists of 16 residues. As DNA, the CDR3 is TGTGCCATCAGTGGATACGGACAGGGGCTACCAGAGACCCAGTACTTC. Its translation: CAISGYGQGLPETQYF.

This clonotype was detected ten times or more. The genes are TRBV12-3 or TRBV12-4 and TRBJ2-1; TRBD2 agrees at 10 bases. The trim removed 3 bases at V and 5 bases at J, leaving 4 bases unmatched. There are 15 residues in the CDR3. The CDR3 nucleotides read TGTGCCAGCAGTTTCCGGGGACTAGCGAACAATGAGCAGTTCTTC. Amino acids: CASSFRGLANNEQFF.

This clonotype was counted many times. The chain couples TRBV28 to TRBJ2-3; D remains unclear. The CDR3 runs 14 residues. CDR1 MDHEN and CDR2 SYDVKM come from the germline V gene. Between the trimmed V and J ends, which lost 6 bases and 6 bases, there was a span of 16 bases. The CDR3 reads CASSRRAAWDTQYF. CDR3 in DNA: TGTGCCAGCAGCCGAAGGGCAGCTTGGGATACGCAGTATTTT.

This clonotype showed up many times. The chain uses TRBV27 and TRBJ2-5; D not resolved. This CDR3 spans 14 amino acids. The germline V gene has CDR1 MNHEY and CDR2 SMNVEV (reference sequence). V lost 6 bases and J 2 bases, leaving 13 bases between the germline ends. DNA for the CDR3: TGTGCCAGCAGGAGAGGAATGGGACAAGAGACCCAGTACTTC. Its protein is CASRRGMGQETQYF.

This clonotype was counted many times. The chain has TRBV3-1 and TRBJ2-1, with 11 bases matching TRBD2. Germline trimming cut 6 bases from V and 8 bases from J; bases unmatched to any gene: 6. The CDR3 is made up of 14 amino acids. Germline V lookup: CDR1 LGHDT, CDR2 YNNKEL (reference sequence). Here the CDR3 reads CASSGSGRAHEQFF. DNA for the CDR3: TGTGCCAGCAGTGGTAGCGGGAGGGCCCATGAGCAGTTCTTC.

V gene TRBV28 combines with J gene TRBJ2-7; 8 bases agree with TRBD2. The CDR3 has 14 residues. Trimming removed 2 bases from V and 6 bases from J; junction bases left unmatched: 6. In germline, CDR1 is MDHEN, CDR2 SYDVKM. CDR3 sequence (DNA): TGTGCCAGCAGTTTAGCGGGACTAGTGTCCGAGCAGTACTTC. Translating gives CASSLAGLVSEQYF.

This clonotype was seen at least ten times. This sequence joins TRBV11-3 and TRBJ2-3; D is uncertain. V lost 6 bases, J lost 4 bases, and 14 bases lay in between. The CDR3 is 14 residues long. Germline CDR1 and CDR2: SGHNT and YENEEA. DNA for the CDR3: TGTGCCAGCAGTCCTTCCCGACTCGCAGATACGCAGTATTTT. Its protein is CASSPSRLADTQYF.

The chain recombines TRBV6-1 with TRBJ2-7, with TRBD2 matching over 8 bases. The J call may be incorrect, as the DNA end agrees better with TRBJ2-1. The CDR3 length is 16 residues. Germline V CDR1 and CDR2: MNHNS, SASEGT. This chain's CDR3 is CASSRFVSGGPYEQFF. CDR3 bases: TGTGCCAGCAGTCGCTTCGTGAGCGGGGGACCCTACGAGCAGTTCTTC.

Many counts were recorded for this clonotype. The chain uses TRBV6-6 and TRBJ1-5, with no clear D. The germline V gene has CDR1 MNHNY and CDR2 SVGAGI (reference sequence). CDR3 size: 13 residues. V dropped 3 bases and J dropped 8 bases, with 11 bases sitting between them. CDR3 bases: TGTGCCAGCAGTTATCCGTACGGGAAGCCCCAGCATTTT. Translation gives CASSYPYGKPQHF.

This clonotype was seen a few times. This chain uses TRBV6-1 with TRBJ2-1; 12 nucleotides align to TRBD2. Germline trimming cut 7 bases from V and 6 bases from J; bases unmatched to any gene: 7. Looked up from germline, CDR1 is MNHNS and CDR2 is SASEGT. CDR3 length equals 15 residues. DNA for the CDR3: TGTGCCAGCACCGCCGGACTAGCGGGAATCAATGAGCAGTTCTTC. Translating gives CASTAGLAGINEQFF.

The chain uses TRBV11-3 and TRBJ2-5; D unclear. Germline-derived CDR1 and CDR2 are SGHNT and YENEEA. The CDR3 is 16 amino acids. Trimming took 1 base from V and 1 from J, leaving 13 bases between them. CDR3 residues: CASSLGGTDRQETQYF. DNA of the CDR3: TGTGCCAGCAGCTTAGGAGGAACGGACCGCCAAGAGACCCAGTACTTC.

The V and J genes are TRBV7-9 and TRBJ1-1; D unclear. The CDR3 runs to 13 residues. Looked up from germline, CDR1 is SEHNR and CDR2 is FQNEAQ (reference sequence). Trimming removed 8 bases from V and 0 bases from J, with 10 bases in between. In DNA form, the CDR3 reads TGTGCCAGCGGCCCGATTCTGAACACTGAAGCTTTCTTT. Protein product: CASGPILNTEAFF.

A few counts support this clonotype. This chain joins TRBV5-1 and TRBJ2-5; weak D call: TRBD1 (6 bases). The CDR3 spans 15 residues. Germline CDR1 and CDR2: SGHRS and YFSETQ. V gave up 0 bases and J gave up 2 bases, with 11 bases separating them. CDR3 residues: CASSLEPGQQETQYF. The CDR3 nucleotides read TGCGCCAGCAGCTTGGAACCGGGACAACAAGAGACCCAGTACTTC. Variable domain in full (rest from reference TRBV5-1 and TRBJ2-5): KAGVTQTPRYLIKTRGQQVTLSCSPISGHRSVSWYQQTPGQGLQFLFEYFSETQRNKGNFPGRFSGRQFSNSRSEMNVSTLELGDSALYLCASSLEPGQQETQYFGPGTRLLVL.

In the case of this clonotype: Just one base apart from a much larger clone, this may be a read error. CDR3 loop: CASSVVLVGYNEQFF. CDR3 DNA sequence: TGTGCCAGCAGCGTAGTACTAGTGGGATACAATGAGCAGTTCTTC. This rearrangement joins TRBV9 to TRBJ2-1; a weak D match, TRBD2 (5 bases). The germline CDR1 and CDR2 sequences are SGDLS and YYNGEE. The CDR3 length is 15 residues. Trimming shortened V by 0 bases and J by 4 bases, and 11 bases separated the two germline ends.

Many counts were recorded for this clonotype. The chain carries TRBV20-1 and TRBJ2-2; 7 positions agree with TRBD2. The V gene end was trimmed by 3 bases and the J gene end by 7 bases; junction bases not matched to a gene: 8. The CDR3 covers 14 residues. CDR1 is DFQATT, CDR2 SNEGSKA, per germline (reference sequence). This chain's CDR3 is CSASRRERVGELFF. The CDR3 DNA sequence: TGCAGTGCTAGTAGGCGGGAGCGGGTCGGGGAGCTGTTTTTT.

This clonotype was detected a few times. The gene calls are TRBV6-1 and TRBJ2-7; 8 bases are a match to TRBD1. Trimming at V came to 5 bases and at J to 3 bases, leaving 9 bases not matched to a gene. Germline CDR1 MNHNS, CDR2 SASEGT. The CDR3 contains 15 residues. This CDR3 reads CASSSGQGTLYEQYF. Here the CDR3 DNA reads TGTGCCAGCAGTTCAGGACAGGGAACCCTCTACGAGCAGTACTTC.